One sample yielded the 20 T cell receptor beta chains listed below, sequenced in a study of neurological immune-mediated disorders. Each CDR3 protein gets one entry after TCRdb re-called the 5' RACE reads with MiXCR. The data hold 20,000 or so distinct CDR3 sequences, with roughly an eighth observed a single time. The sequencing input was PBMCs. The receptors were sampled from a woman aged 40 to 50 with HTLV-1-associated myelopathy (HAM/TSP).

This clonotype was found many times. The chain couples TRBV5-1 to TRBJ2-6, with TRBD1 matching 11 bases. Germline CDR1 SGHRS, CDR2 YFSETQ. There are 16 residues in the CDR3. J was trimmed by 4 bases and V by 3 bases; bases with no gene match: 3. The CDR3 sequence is CASSWTGGDGANVLTF. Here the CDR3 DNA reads TGCGCCAGCAGCTGGACAGGGGGCGACGGGGCCAACGTCCTGACTTTC.

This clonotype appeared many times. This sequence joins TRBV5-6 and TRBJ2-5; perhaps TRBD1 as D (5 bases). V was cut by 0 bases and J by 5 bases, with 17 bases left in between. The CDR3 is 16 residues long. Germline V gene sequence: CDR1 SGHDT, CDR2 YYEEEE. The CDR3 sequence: CASSLVAQGTLETQYF. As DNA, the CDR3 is TGTGCCAGCAGCTTGGTTGCGCAGGGAACGTTGGAGACCCAGTACTTC.

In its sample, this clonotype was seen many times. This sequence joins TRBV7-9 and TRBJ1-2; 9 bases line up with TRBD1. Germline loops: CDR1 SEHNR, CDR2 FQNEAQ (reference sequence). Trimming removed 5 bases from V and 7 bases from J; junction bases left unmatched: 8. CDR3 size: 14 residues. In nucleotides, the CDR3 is TGTGCCAGCAGCATCCGGGACAGGGACAGTGGCTACACCTTC. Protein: CASSIRDRDSGYTF.

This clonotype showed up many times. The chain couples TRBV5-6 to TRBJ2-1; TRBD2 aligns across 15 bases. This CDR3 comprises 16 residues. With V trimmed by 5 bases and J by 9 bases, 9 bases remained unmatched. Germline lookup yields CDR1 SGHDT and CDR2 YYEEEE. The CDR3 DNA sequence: TGTGCCAGCAGTTCGCCGGGACTAGCGGGGGGTAGTGAGCAGTTCTTC. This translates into CASSSPGLAGGSEQFF.

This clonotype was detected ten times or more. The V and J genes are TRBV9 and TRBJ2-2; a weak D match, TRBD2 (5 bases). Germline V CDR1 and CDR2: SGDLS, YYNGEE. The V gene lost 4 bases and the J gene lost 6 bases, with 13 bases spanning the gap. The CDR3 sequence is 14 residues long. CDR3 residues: CASSTARGSGELFF. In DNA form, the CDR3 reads TGTGCCAGCAGCACCGCCCGGGGTTCCGGGGAGCTGTTTTTT. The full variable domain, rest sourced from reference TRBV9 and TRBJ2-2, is DSGVTQTPKHLITATGQRVTLRCSPRSGDLSVYWYQQSLDQGLQFLIQYYNGEERAKGNILERFSAQQFPDLHSELNLSSLELGDSALYFCASSTARGSGELFFGEGSRLTVL.

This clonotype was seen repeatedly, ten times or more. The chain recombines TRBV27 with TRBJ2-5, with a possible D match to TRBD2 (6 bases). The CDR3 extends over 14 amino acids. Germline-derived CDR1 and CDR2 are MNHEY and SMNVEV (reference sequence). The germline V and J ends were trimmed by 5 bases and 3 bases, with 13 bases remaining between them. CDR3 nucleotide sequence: TGTGCCAGCAGTACAAGGGACTCTAAAGAGACCCAGTACTTC. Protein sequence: CASSTRDSKETQYF.

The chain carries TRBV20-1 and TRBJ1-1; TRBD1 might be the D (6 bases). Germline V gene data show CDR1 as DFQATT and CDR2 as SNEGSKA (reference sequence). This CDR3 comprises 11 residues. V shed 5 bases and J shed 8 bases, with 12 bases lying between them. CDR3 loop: CSAPGQGEAFF. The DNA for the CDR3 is TGCAGTGCTCCGGGGCAGGGGGAAGCTTTCTTT.

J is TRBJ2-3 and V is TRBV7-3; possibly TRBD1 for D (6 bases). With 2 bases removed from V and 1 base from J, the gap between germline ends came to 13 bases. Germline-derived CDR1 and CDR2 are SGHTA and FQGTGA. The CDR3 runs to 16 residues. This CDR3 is CASSLHPGAGTDTQYF. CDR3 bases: TGTGCCAGCAGCTTACACCCAGGGGCTGGCACAGATACGCAGTATTTT.

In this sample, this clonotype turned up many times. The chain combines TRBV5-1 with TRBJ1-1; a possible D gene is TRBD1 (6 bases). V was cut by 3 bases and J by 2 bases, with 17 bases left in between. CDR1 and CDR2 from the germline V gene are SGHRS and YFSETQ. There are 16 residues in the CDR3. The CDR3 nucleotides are TGCGCCAGCAGCTCAGGGGACTCGAAAAGAAACACTGAAGCTTTCTTT. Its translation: CASSSGDSKRNTEAFF.

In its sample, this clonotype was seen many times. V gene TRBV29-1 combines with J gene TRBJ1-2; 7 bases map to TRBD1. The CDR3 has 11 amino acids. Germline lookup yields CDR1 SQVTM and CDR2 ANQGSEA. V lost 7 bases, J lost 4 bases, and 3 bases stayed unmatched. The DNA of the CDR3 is TGCAGCGCCCGGGACAGCTATGGCTACACCTTC. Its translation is CSARDSYGYTF.

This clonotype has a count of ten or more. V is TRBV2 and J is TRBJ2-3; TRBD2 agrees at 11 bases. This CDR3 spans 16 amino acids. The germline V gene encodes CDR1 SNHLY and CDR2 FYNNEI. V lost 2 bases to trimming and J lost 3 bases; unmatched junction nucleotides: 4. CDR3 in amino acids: CASSELAGGTTDTQYF. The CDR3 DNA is TGTGCCAGCAGTGAACTAGCGGGGGGCACAACAGATACGCAGTATTTT.

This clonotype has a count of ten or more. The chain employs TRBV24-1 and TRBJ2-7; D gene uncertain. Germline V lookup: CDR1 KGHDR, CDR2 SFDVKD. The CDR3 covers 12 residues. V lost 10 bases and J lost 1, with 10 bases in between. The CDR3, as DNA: TGTGCCACTTATTACGGGTCCTACGAGCAGTACTTC. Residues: CATYYGSYEQYF.

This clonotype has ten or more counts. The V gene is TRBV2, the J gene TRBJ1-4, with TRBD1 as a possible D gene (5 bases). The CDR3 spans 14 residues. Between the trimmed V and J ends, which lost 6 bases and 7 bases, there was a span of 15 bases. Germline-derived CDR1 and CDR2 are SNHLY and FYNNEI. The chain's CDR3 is CASSREGVAEKLFF. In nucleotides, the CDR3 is TGTGCCAGCAGCCGTGAAGGGGTGGCTGAAAAACTGTTTTTT.

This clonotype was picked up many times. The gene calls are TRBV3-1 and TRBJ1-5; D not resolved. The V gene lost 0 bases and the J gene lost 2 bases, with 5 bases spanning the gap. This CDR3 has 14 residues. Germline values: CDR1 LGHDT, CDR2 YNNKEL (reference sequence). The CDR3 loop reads CASSQDRGNQPQHF. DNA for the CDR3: TGTGCCAGCAGCCAAGACCGGGGCAATCAGCCCCAGCATTTT.

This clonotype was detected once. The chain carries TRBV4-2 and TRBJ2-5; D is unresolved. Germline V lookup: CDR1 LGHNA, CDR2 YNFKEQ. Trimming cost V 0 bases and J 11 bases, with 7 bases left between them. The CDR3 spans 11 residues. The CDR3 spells CASSQESAQYF. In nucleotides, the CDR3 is TGTGCCAGCAGCCAAGAGTCTGCACAGTACTTC.

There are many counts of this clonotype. CDR3: CASSLRQGSSYEQYF. The CDR3 DNA reads as TGCGCCAGCAGCCTCCGACAGGGCAGCTCCTACGAGCAGTACTTC. This chain links TRBV5-1 with TRBJ2-7, with 7 nucleotides matching TRBD1. Germline trimming cut 4 bases from V and 0 bases from J; bases unmatched to any gene: 7. The CDR3 length is 15 residues. CDR1 and CDR2 from the germline V gene are SGHRS and YFSETQ.

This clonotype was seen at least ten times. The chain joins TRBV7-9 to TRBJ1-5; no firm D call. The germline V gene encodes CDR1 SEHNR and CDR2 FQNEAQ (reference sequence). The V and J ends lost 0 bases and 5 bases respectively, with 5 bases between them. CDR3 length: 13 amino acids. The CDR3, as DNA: TGTGCCAGCAGCTTAGCCCAGCATCAGCCCCAGCATTTT. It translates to CASSLAQHQPQHF. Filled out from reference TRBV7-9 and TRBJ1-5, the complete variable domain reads DTGVSQNPRHKITKRGQNVTFRCDPISEHNRLYWYRQTLGQGPEFLTYFQNEAQLEKSRLLSDRFSAERPKGSFSTLEIQRTEQGDSAMYLCASSLAQHQPQHFGDGTRLSIL.

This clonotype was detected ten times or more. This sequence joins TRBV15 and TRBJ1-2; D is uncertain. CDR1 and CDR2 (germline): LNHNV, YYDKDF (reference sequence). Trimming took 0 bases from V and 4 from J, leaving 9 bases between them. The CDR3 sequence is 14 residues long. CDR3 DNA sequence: TGTGCCACCAGCAGAGATGCGCACCTCTATGGCTACACCTTC. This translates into CATSRDAHLYGYTF.

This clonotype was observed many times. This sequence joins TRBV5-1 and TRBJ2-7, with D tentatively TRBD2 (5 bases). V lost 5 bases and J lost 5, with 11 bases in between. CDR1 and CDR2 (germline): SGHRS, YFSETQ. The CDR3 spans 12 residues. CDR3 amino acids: CASREGKNEQYF. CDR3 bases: TGCGCCAGCAGAGAGGGAAAGAACGAGCAGTACTTC.

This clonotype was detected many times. CDR3 DNA: TGCGCCAGCAGCTTTCTACAAAACTGGGAGCAGTACTTC. It yields the protein CASSFLQNWEQYF. V is TRBV5-1 and J is TRBJ2-7; D not resolved. V lost 2 bases and J 7 bases, leaving 13 bases between the germline ends. This CDR3 contains 13 residues. CDR1 and CDR2 from the germline V gene are SGHRS and YFSETQ.